This TCR beta chain derives from a study of cytomegalovirus exposure and HLA in healthy donors. About this clone itself: Its antigen remains unknown.

Findings and caveats of the study: Rarity marked most TCR sequences, yet some public TCRs occurred in many donors. Overall, approximately 150 TCR beta chains were annotated as cytomegalovirus-associated.

Primers: 60 Vbeta forward and 13 Jbeta reverse. Repertoires were generated with immunoSEQ multiplex PCR, while TCRdb's copy carries only in-frame clones and drops some. The sample includes about 62,000 clones, about 71% of them seen just once. Source material: PBMCs. The source of this sequence is a man between 60 and 75 years old in good health and CMV-seropositive.

CDR3 nucleotide sequence: TGTGCCAGCAGCTTAGTGGGCACCGAGCAGTACTTC. Encoded protein: CASSLVGTEQYF. V gene TRBV7-9 combines with J gene TRBJ2-7; D unclear. V gave up 1 base and J gave up 6 bases, with 7 bases separating them. CDR1 SEHNR and CDR2 FQNEAQ come from the germline V gene (reference sequence). The CDR3 is made up of 12 amino acids.